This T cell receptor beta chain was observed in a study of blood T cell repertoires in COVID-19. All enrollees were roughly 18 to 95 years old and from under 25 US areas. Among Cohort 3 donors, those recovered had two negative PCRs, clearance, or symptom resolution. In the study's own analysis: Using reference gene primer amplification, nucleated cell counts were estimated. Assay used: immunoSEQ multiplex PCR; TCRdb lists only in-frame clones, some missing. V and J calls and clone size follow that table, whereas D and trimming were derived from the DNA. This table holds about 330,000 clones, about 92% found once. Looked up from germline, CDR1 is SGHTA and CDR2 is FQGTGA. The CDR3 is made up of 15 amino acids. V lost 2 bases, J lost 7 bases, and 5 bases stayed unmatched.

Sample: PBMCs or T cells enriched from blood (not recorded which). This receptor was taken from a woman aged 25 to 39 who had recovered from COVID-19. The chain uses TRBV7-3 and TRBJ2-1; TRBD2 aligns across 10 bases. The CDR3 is CASSLSLAGVNEQFF. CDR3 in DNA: TGTGCCAGCAGCTTATCTCTAGCGGGAGTAAATGAGCAGTTCTTC.